This entry features one T cell receptor beta chain sequence. The table lists this clone with a count of one. This receptor's antigen is unknown. The sample holds no much larger clone one base away, and base qualities are not on file. The cohort comprised some 680 healthy bone marrow donors. Cohort members were all nominally healthy when sampled, although unrecorded immune exposures were likely present. The donor tested CMV seronegative, placing the donor among the 350 or so seronegative members of the cohort. Each donor provided a peripheral blood sample, and peripheral blood mononuclear cells were used for TCR beta sequencing. Genomic DNA extraction from the blood cell samples was performed with the Qiagen DNeasy Blood Extraction Kit. This record comes from a study of cytomegalovirus exposure and HLA in healthy donors (dated by TCRdb to 2017 to 2019). As for the study more broadly: An earlier analysis of more than 550 of the donors reported 276 Gb of sequence data and 95 million to 140 million unique TCR beta sequences obtained from around 180 million T cells. Every repertoire in the discovery cohort had been generated on one and the same sequencing platform. In the later analysis, no new phenotypic data were used to find candidate immune exposures; instead, reliance was placed on TCR beta sequences and their occurrence across donors. To study patterns of TCR occurrence, a later analysis re-analyzed previously published TCR beta repertoires from more than 550 donors and added high-resolution HLA genotyping. On average, 235,054 unique TCR beta nucleotide sequences were sequenced per donor among 398 genotyped donors of the cohort, with roughly 18% of those sequences being non-productive. The T cell repertoires of 666 subjects were profiled by immunosequencing and related to cytomegalovirus serostatus. Genome-wide SNP genotypes for about 60% of the 666 donors were used in a later genetic analysis, which treated that subset as a discovery cohort. The number of typed donors differed by locus: about 620-640 for A, B, C, DRB1 and DQB1; approximately 530 for DQA1; 600 to 610 for DPA1; and around 470 for DPB1. The study aimed to test whether cataloging public T cell receptors could reveal signatures of past pathogen exposure. An early release that covered about 600 HLA-typed donors contained 250 to 350 gigabases of sequencing data and about 93 million unique TCR sequences. The genetic ancestry cluster associated with self-reported Caucasian donors included 70% to 85% of the approximately 400 genotyped donors. HLA typing included class I and class II loci at four-digit resolution. High-throughput TCR immunosequencing, statistical association of individual TCRs with disease status, and machine learning were combined to predict cytomegalovirus infection status. Alongside the repertoire data, information on donor age, sex, ethnicity and CMV serostatus was compiled. Because of strong linkage in the cohort, roughly five DR-DQ haplotypes were treated as single units for association and clustering. To decide whether each TCR beta V gene segment behaved as functional or pseudogenic, an earlier analysis of several hundred of the donors relied on high-throughput TCR beta sequencing. Along with the roughly 670-subject first cohort, a separate validation cohort of around 110 different subjects was used.

The study at large found these results: An association between a missense DCLRE1C variant and V-gene and J-gene trimming of TCR beta chains was found in a later genetic analysis and replicated in an independent cohort. HLA typing was unavailable for some donors at each locus, so association tests used only the typed subset. Several of the top co-occurrence clusters appeared to be linked to parvovirus B19, influenza, CMV and Epstein-Barr virus, according to a later analysis. Compared with the 666-donor mean, donors in an Asian-associated ancestry cluster had fewer N-insertions in productive TCRs, according to a later genetic analysis. Specific HLA alleles were associated with 16,951 TCR beta sequences at a false discovery rate of 0.05 in a later analysis. A later analysis found that most CMV-associated TCR beta chains appeared HLA-restricted, with HLA associations seemingly driven largely by CMV exposure. Some IMGT-functional V segments, including TRBV6-2 and TRBV6-3, could not be told apart with the 87-base-pair reads, so those segments were excluded. The cohort was sequenced for TCR beta chains only, and without alpha or paired-chain data the features that could be detected were limited. A further reported finding was that TCR beta sequences accurately predicted the HLA-A and HLA-B alleles for most subjects in the first cohort. The classifier was reported to diagnose cytomegalovirus status with high specificity and sensitivity in both the original and validation cohorts. The sequencing pipeline was judged likely to have produced a cluster of highly shared sequence variants as a technical artifact. Presence/absence analyses assumed roughly uniform sequencing depth across donors, an assumption that may not hold. The authors suggested that the approach could potentially be extended to other disease states and immunological phenotypes. When HLA alleles, especially DR and DQ, strongly co-occurred, TCR associations were difficult to assign to individual alleles. Correlated functional status among segregating V segments might be attributable to linkage disequilibrium, but an unknown experimental factor could not be ruled out. Because counts were too low, roughly 18 rarely observed V segments, including chromosome 9 orphons, were left out of the earlier analysis of some 600 of the donors. For the cohort, immune exposure information was limited to CMV serostatus. In vitro tests confirmed that three of the cytomegalovirus-associated TCR beta chains recognize cytomegalovirus antigens. Compared with equally common non-associated chains, HLA-associated TCR beta chains in a later analysis were more clonally expanded and had lower generation probabilities. An earlier analysis of approximately 540 of the donors showed that most TCR beta V segments appeared in productive rearrangements either about 87% or about 30% of the time, which broadly matched IMGT annotations. While some public TCRs were present in many individuals, most TCR sequences turned up only very rarely across donors. According to a later analysis, TCR association rates differed among HLA loci, with DRB1 alleles showing the most associated TCRs and HLA-C alleles showing the fewest. The study gave a list of roughly 150 TCR beta chains associated with cytomegalovirus.

According to the germline V gene, CDR1 reads SGHDN and CDR2 reads FVKESK. Trimming accounts for 3 bases at V and 4 bases at J, while the number of junction bases matched to no gene is 8. The CDR3 has 15 amino acids, counting the end cysteine and phenylalanine. Only the CDR3 part of the read is kept: 45 bases, read in frame from the first base. The library was prepared using the immunoSEQ multiplex PCR assay. A mixture of 60 forward primers for TCR Vbeta segments and 13 reverse primers for TCR Jbeta segments was used in the multiplex PCR. Amplification of the CDR3 region of rearranged TCR beta genes was performed with a multiplex PCR assay on genomic DNA. Amplified TCR beta libraries were sequenced as 87-base-pair reads on the Illumina HiSeq System. In the original analysis: In a later analysis, tens of millions of unique TCR beta chains were counted across the 666 repertoires, and roughly 11 million of these chains were shared by at least two donors. Raw reads were error-corrected and collapsed into unique sequences by a nearest-neighbor algorithm in which closely related sequences were merged to remove PCR and sequencing errors. V, D and J gene segments were assigned by aligning CDR3 sequences to IMGT reference sequences. Each retained sequence needed at least a six-nucleotide match to both a V gene segment and a J gene segment. Rearrangements were classified as productive when the CDR3 lacked stop codons and remained in frame with V and J, and all other rearrangements were classified as non-productive. CDR3 was defined by IMGT convention, running from the second conserved V-encoded cysteine to the conserved J-encoded phenylalanine. In an earlier analysis of just under 600 of the donors, sequences lacking an unambiguous match to a single V gene segment were excluded. In an earlier analysis of approximately 550 of the donors, V segments were called functional above 56.7% productive rearrangements and were called segregating when the between-donor standard deviation exceeded 5%. To diagnose cytomegalovirus status from the catalog of TCR beta chain sequences, a statistical classification framework was built. A later analysis assigned V and J genes by comparing TCR nucleotide sequences with IMGT/GENE-DB human TR gene sequences. In a later analysis, CDR3 sequences and most-parsimonious VDJ recombination scenarios were assigned using the TCRdist pipeline. In a later analysis, every TCR beta chain was defined by the combination of its CDR3 amino acid sequence and its V-gene family, and reads without a unique V-gene family were dropped. To address suspected cross-contamination and a sequencing artifact, a later analysis removed a few hundred highly shared, low-generation-probability nucleotide sequences. In a later analysis, a clonal expansion index was calculated for each public chain from normalized within-repertoire ranks of inferred template counts. In a later analysis, generation probabilities were computed with a VDJ recombination model fitted to out-of-frame rearrangements, and the resulting probabilities were checked against IGoR. In a later analysis, TCR-TCR, TCR-HLA and TCR-CMV co-occurrence was scored with hypergeometric tests, and a repertoire-size bias correction was applied to TCR pairs. In a later analysis, false discovery rates were estimated by permuting HLA or CMV assignments 20 times. A later analysis grouped co-occurring TCRs with DBSCAN, adding TCRdist sequence similarity when clustering within HLA-allele-positive subsets. Repertoires with fewer than 30,000 or more than 120,000 public chains, plus five repertoires with anomalous nucleotide sharing, were excluded from co-occurrence clustering. What TCRdb holds here is the immuneACCESS table cut down to in-frame rearrangements. Part of the clones is not present; checked against another copy, under half of the missing clones reflect an unresolved V gene, and the others are unexplained. V and J calls and clone size follow that table, whereas D and trimming were derived from the DNA. This sample lists 150,000 to 200,000 clones; about 78% were detected once. Of the sample, around 5.4% is held by the ten largest clones.

This clonotype was obtained from a man aged 35-49 years in good health and CMV-seronegative. The rearranged segments are TRBV14 and TRBJ1-1; 7 central nucleotides agree with TRBD1. Sequencing was done on a sample of PBMCs. This receptor has the CDR3 CASSHYRGMGTEAFF. The DNA sequence reads TGTGCCAGCAGCCATTACAGGGGTATGGGCACTGAAGCTTTCTTT.